The next 20 T cell receptor beta chains were all read from a single sample in a study of blood T cell repertoires in COVID-19. Repertoires were generated with immunoSEQ multiplex PCR, while TCRdb's copy carries only in-frame clones and drops some. The table includes about 51,000 clones, 86% detected once. The material sequenced was peripheral blood. All receptors come from a man aged 80 or over with active COVID-19.

This clone was seen once. The chain combines TRBV2 with TRBJ1-2; D gene unclear. The CDR3 sequence is 12 residues long. V lost 7 bases to trimming and J lost 1 base, with 7 bases between them. The germline V gene has CDR1 SNHLY and CDR2 FYNNEI. As DNA, the CDR3 is TGTGCCAGCAAGACAAGTAACTATGGCTACACCTTC. Amino acid sequence: CASKTSNYGYTF.

The V gene is TRBV5-1, the J gene TRBJ2-3; D is ambiguous. There are 13 residues in the CDR3. Germline assignment: CDR1 SGHRS and CDR2 YFSETQ. Trimming removed 0 bases from V and 8 bases from J, with 10 bases in between. The CDR3 DNA reads TGCGCCAGCAGCTTGGAACTTATGAGTACGCAGTATTTT. Protein sequence: CASSLELMSTQYF. The whole variable domain, remainder taken from reference TRBV5-1 and TRBJ2-3, is KAGVTQTPRYLIKTRGQQVTLSCSPISGHRSVSWYQQTPGQGLQFLFEYFSETQRNKGNFPGRFSGRQFSNSRSEMNVSTLELGDSALYLCASSLELMSTQYFGPGTRLTVL.

The V call is TRBV19, the J call TRBJ1-2; no definite D call. This CDR3 is 12 amino acids long. V was trimmed by 3 bases and J by 2 bases, leaving 4 bases between them. Germline V CDR1 and CDR2: LNHDA, SQIVND (reference sequence). CDR3 loop: CASSIQNYGYTF. In DNA, the CDR3 is TGTGCCAGTAGTATCCAAAACTATGGCTACACCTTC.

The chain carries TRBV30 and TRBJ2-5, with 9 bases fitting TRBD2. J was trimmed by 4 bases and V by 1 base; bases with no gene match: 7. The CDR3 sequence is 15 residues long. Per the germline V gene, CDR1 is GTSNPN and CDR2 is SVGIG (reference sequence). In DNA form, the CDR3 reads TGTGCCTGGAGTGAGGCGGCGGGAGGGCTAGAGACCCAGTACTTC. The encoded protein is CAWSEAAGGLETQYF. Supplemented by reference TRBV30 and TRBJ2-5, the full variable domain reads SQTIHQWPATLVQPVGSPLSLECTVEGTSNPNLYWYRQAAGRGLQLLFYSVGIGQISSEVPQNLSASRPQDRQFILSSKKLLLSDSGFYLCAWSEAAGGLETQYFGPGTRLLVL.

J is TRBJ2-1 and V is TRBV10-3, with 8 bases aligning to TRBD2. CDR1 ENHRY and CDR2 SYGVKD come from the germline V gene. The J segment lost 7 bases and the V segment lost 7 bases, leaving 9 bases of the junction unmatched. The CDR3 extends over 14 amino acids. DNA of the CDR3: TGTGCCATCAACGCGGGAGGAGGGAGTAATGAGCAGTTCTTC. This translates into CAINAGGGSNEQFF.

The CDR3 nucleotides read TGTGCCAGCAGCGTACTAGCATCACCCACAGATACGCAGTATTTT. Amino acid sequence: CASSVLASPTDTQYF. J is TRBJ2-3 and V is TRBV9; a weak D match, TRBD2 (5 bases). The CDR3 loop spans 15 amino acids. CDR1 and CDR2 (germline): SGDLS, YYNGEE. Trimming took 1 base from V and 2 from J, leaving 11 bases between them.

The V and J genes are TRBV12-5 and TRBJ1-1; tentative D call: TRBD1 (5 bases). CDR3 length equals 13 residues. The germline V gene encodes CDR1 LGHNT and CDR2 FRNRAP. Trimming took 1 base from V and 3 from J, leaving 6 bases between them. The DNA for the CDR3 is TGTGCTAGTGGTTTGGAGGGGTACACTGAAGCTTTCTTT. This translates into CASGLEGYTEAFF.

This clone was seen only once. The chain is built from TRBV4-1 and TRBJ1-6, with 7 bases fitting TRBD1. CDR1 is MGHRA, CDR2 YSYEKL, per germline. This CDR3 has 17 amino acids. With V trimmed by 1 base and J by 2 bases, 5 bases remained unmatched. In DNA form, the CDR3 reads TGCGCCAGCAGCCAAGGAGACAGGGACCCCTATAATTCACCCCTCCACTTT. The encoded protein is CASSQGDRDPYNSPLHF.

The chain combines TRBV14 with TRBJ2-2; 10 positions match TRBD2. V lost 4 bases, J lost 5 bases, and 7 bases stayed unmatched. Germline V gene data show CDR1 as SGHDN and CDR2 as FVKESK. The CDR3 runs 16 residues. The CDR3 DNA is TGTGCCAGCAGCCTAATAGCGGGAGGTTCAACCGGGGAGCTGTTTTTT. Translation gives CASSLIAGGSTGELFF.

CDR3 amino acids: CASSLSSGLAGGYNEQFF. The CDR3 DNA is TGTGCCAGCAGCCTTAGTTCGGGACTAGCGGGAGGATACAATGAGCAGTTCTTC. The rearrangement uses TRBV6-2 or TRBV6-3 and TRBJ2-1; the match to TRBD2 covers 15 bases. Germline values: CDR1 MNHEY, CDR2 SVGEGT. The CDR3 covers 18 residues. With 6 bases clipped from V and 4 bases from J, the junction kept 10 bases outside the gene matches.

The chain carries TRBV5-1 and TRBJ1-1; 10 nucleotides align to TRBD1. CDR3 length: 15 amino acids. Trimming cost V 4 bases and J 1 base; bases outside gene matches: 4. Germline assignment: CDR1 SGHRS and CDR2 YFSETQ. CDR3: CASSGGTGANTEAFF. The DNA of the CDR3 is TGCGCCAGCAGCGGGGGGACAGGGGCGAACACTGAAGCTTTCTTT.

This clone has just one count. The rearrangement joins TRBV28 to TRBJ1-5; a possible D gene is TRBD1 (6 bases). CDR1 is MDHEN, CDR2 SYDVKM, per germline. The CDR3 covers 15 residues. Trimming stripped 1 base from V and 8 bases from J, with 15 bases between. The CDR3 region has the DNA TGTGCCAGCAGTTTATTTGGCCAGGGGAAAAAGCCCCAGCATTTT. Protein: CASSLFGQGKKPQHF.

V is TRBV14 and J is TRBJ2-1; a weak D match, TRBD2 (5 bases). The CDR3 sequence is 14 residues long. The germline V and J ends were trimmed by 3 bases and 3 bases, with 9 bases remaining between them. Germline V gene lookup returns CDR1 SGHDN and CDR2 FVKESK. CDR3 in DNA: TGTGCCAGCAGCCAGAGGGTCAGCTACAATGAGCAGTTCTTC. Protein product: CASSQRVSYNEQFF.

This clone was observed a single time. The chain recombines TRBV2 with TRBJ2-7; 8 bases are a match to TRBD2. V gave up 6 bases and J gave up 0 bases; unmatched junction bases: 7. This CDR3 region has 15 residues. Germline loops: CDR1 SNHLY, CDR2 FYNNEI. CDR3 DNA: TGTGCCAGCAGAGAACTAGCGGCCAGCTCCTACGAGCAGTACTTC. As protein: CASRELAASSYEQYF.

The rearrangement uses TRBV7-8 and TRBJ1-5, with a possible D match to TRBD1 (6 bases). The CDR3 totals 15 residues. V gave up 1 base and J gave up 6 bases, with 13 bases separating them. The germline V gene has CDR1 SGHVS and CDR2 FQNEAQ. CDR3: CASSLDRVLGQPQHF. For the CDR3, the DNA is TGTGCCAGCAGCTTAGACAGGGTTCTTGGTCAGCCCCAGCATTTT.

This rearrangement joins TRBV7-8 to TRBJ2-1, with D perhaps matching TRBD2 (5 bases). This CDR3 has 17 amino acids. Germline V gene data show CDR1 as SGHVS and CDR2 as FQNEAQ. Trimming pared 1 base from V and 0 bases from J, leaving 13 bases between. This CDR3 is CASSLGVARISYNEQFF. CDR3 coding DNA: TGTGCCAGCAGCTTAGGAGTAGCGAGAATCTCCTACAATGAGCAGTTCTTC.

The chain is built from TRBV6-5 and TRBJ2-3, with a weak D call TRBD1 (6 bases). CDR1 MNHEY and CDR2 SVGAGI come from the germline V gene. The V end lost 6 bases, the J end lost 0 bases, and 10 bases lay between the germline ends. The CDR3 totals 14 residues. CDR3 coding DNA: TGTGCCAGCAGCCTTAGGGGGAGCACAGATACGCAGTATTTT. Amino acid sequence: CASSLRGSTDTQYF.

This chain's CDR3 is CASSLREYSGSYFYNEQFF. CDR3 bases: TGTGCCAGCAGCTTGCGGGAGTACAGCGGGAGTTACTTCTACAATGAGCAGTTCTTC. V usage is TRBV5-5 and J usage is TRBJ2-1; 8 nucleotides align to TRBD2. Germline-derived CDR1 and CDR2 are SGHKS and YYEKEE (reference sequence). The CDR3 consists of 19 residues. J lost 3 bases, V lost 1 base, and 15 bases had no gene match. The full variable domain, rest sourced from reference TRBV5-5 and TRBJ2-1, is DAGVTQSPTHLIKTRGQQVTLRCSPISGHKSVSWYQQVLGQGPQFIFQYYEKEERGRGNFPDRFSARQFPNYSSELNVNALLLGDSALYLCASSLREYSGSYFYNEQFFGPGTRLTVL.

The chain uses TRBV19 and TRBJ1-2, with 7 bases lining up with TRBD1. The CDR3 spans 13 residues. V lost 3 bases and J lost 4; bases outside the gene matches: 2. Germline V gives CDR1 LNHDA, CDR2 SQIVND (reference sequence). The CDR3 region has the DNA TGTGCCAGTAGTATCGGGACAGTCTATGGCTACACCTTC. Translated: CASSIGTVYGYTF.

The rearrangement joins TRBV9 to TRBJ1-1; TRBD1 matches at 8 bases. The germline CDR1 and CDR2 sequences are SGDLS and YYNGEE. This CDR3 spans 15 amino acids. Trimming cost V 0 bases and J 7 bases; bases outside gene matches: 8. The CDR3 nucleotides read TGTGCCAGCAGCGTAGATAGGACAGGGAAAAGTGAAGCTTTCTTT. Encoded protein: CASSVDRTGKSEAFF. Combining the CDR3 with reference TRBV9 and TRBJ1-1 gives the whole variable domain DSGVTQTPKHLITATGQRVTLRCSPRSGDLSVYWYQQSLDQGLQFLIQYYNGEERAKGNILERFSAQQFPDLHSELNLSSLELGDSALYFCASSVDRTGKSEAFFGQGTRLTVV.